A selection of T cell receptor beta chains follows, all from one sample in a study of cytomegalovirus exposure and HLA in healthy donors. Generated by immunoSEQ multiplex PCR, the TCRdb table keeps only in-frame clones and is missing some. The sample comprises about 150,000 clones, around four fifths of which are singletons, and about 4.3% rests with the top ten. The sample was PBMCs. Every receptor here comes from a man in his thirties or forties in good health. Each CDR3 is given with its conserved first and last residue. D genes are given only for firm matches. Size is stated for part of the rows, as once, few or many counts, or as a class when the clone is expanded.

>14|TRBV27|.|.|TRBJ2-7
TGTGCCAGCAGTTTATCGGCTGCCTCCTACGAGCAGTACTTC
CASSLSAASYEQYF
>14|TRBV18|.|once|TRBJ1-5
TGTGCCAGCTCCGGGGGGCAGGAGGGTCAGCCCCAGCATTTT
CASSGGQEGQPQHF
>14|TRBV6-6|TRBD2|.|TRBJ2-5
TGTGCCAGCAGTTACCTGACTAGCACAAGGGCCCAGTACTTC
CASSYLTSTRAQYF
>13|TRBV9|TRBD2|.|TRBJ2-4
TGTGCCAGCAGCCTCCTCGGGACTAGTGCGCTCTACTTC
CASSLLGTSALYF
>13|TRBV7-2|.|few|TRBJ2-5
TGTGCCAGCAGCTTAGGGGCGACGTGGGAGCAGTACTTC
CASSLGATWEQYF
>14|TRBV19|TRBD1|.|TRBJ1-5
TGTGCCAGTAGTACGGACAGGGCCAATCAGCCCCAGCATTTT
CASSTDRANQPQHF
>17|TRBV7-2|.|.|TRBJ1-3
TGTGCCAGCAGCTTAGATCCAGGGAACCTCTCTGGAAACACCATATATTTT
CASSLDPGNLSGNTIYF
>15|TRBV9|TRBD2|.|TRBJ2-1
TGTGCCAGCAGCGTAGGACTAGCGGGAGGGAATGAGCAGTTCTTC
CASSVGLAGGNEQFF
>15|TRBV27|.|.|TRBJ1-2
TGTGCCAGCAGAGCTAGGGGATCTTTTAACTATGGCTACACCTTC
CASRARGSFNYGYTF
>15|TRBV15|TRBD2|.|TRBJ2-7
TGTGCCACCAGCCTACTAGCGGGAGAAGGGTACGAGCAGTACTTC
CATSLLAGEGYEQYF
>15|TRBV21-1|.|.|TRBJ1-3
TGTGCCAGCAGCAAAGGGCCTCCCTCTGGAAACACCATATATTTT
CASSKGPPSGNTIYF